These 2 T cell receptor beta chains were sequenced from one sample in a study of blood T cell repertoires in COVID-19. Clones were sequenced by immunoSEQ multiplex PCR, and TCRdb holds only the in-frame ones, with some missing. The sample shows approximately 220,000 clones, about 79% of them seen only once. Sequenced: PBMCs or T cells enriched from blood (not recorded which). These receptor sequences come from a woman in her 40s with acute COVID-19.

DNA for the CDR3: TGTGCCACCAGTGATAACAGGGCGGGTTTAGATACGCAGTATTTT. It translates to CATSDNRAGLDTQYF. V and J are TRBV24-1 and TRBJ2-3, with a tentative D call TRBD1 (6 bases). Deletions cut 3 bases from V and 5 bases from J, with 14 bases between. The germline CDR1 and CDR2 sequences are KGHDR and SFDVKD. CDR3 length equals 15 residues.

The rearrangement links TRBV2 to TRBJ2-5, with a possible D match to TRBD2 (6 bases). V lost 6 bases and J lost 0, with 14 bases in between. In germline, CDR1 is SNHLY, CDR2 FYNNEI. The CDR3 consists of 15 residues. The CDR3 loop is CASSPSAEYQETQYF. In nucleotides, the CDR3 is TGTGCCAGCAGCCCTAGCGCGGAGTACCAAGAGACCCAGTACTTC.